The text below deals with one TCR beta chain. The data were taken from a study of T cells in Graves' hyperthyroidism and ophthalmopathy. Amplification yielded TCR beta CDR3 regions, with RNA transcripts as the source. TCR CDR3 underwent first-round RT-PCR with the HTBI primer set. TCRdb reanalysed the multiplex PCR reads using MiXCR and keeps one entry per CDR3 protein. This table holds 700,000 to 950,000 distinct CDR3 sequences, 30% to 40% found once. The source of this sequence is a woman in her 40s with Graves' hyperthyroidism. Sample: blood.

CDR3 DNA: TGTGCCAGCAGCATCCGACAGAATCCTTACGAGCAGTACTTC. Amino acids: CASSIRQNPYEQYF. The chain carries TRBV7-2 and TRBJ2-7, with D possibly matching TRBD1 (5 bases). This CDR3 region has 14 residues. The V gene lost 5 bases and the J gene lost 4 bases, with 15 bases spanning the gap. Germline CDR1 is SGHTA and CDR2 is FQGNSA.